A selection of T cell receptor beta chains follows, all from one sample in a study of regulatory T cells in long-lasting Graves disease. TCRdb reprocessed the multiplex PCR reads via MiXCR and lists one record per CDR3 protein. The repertoire holds about 470,000 distinct CDR3 sequences, with approximately 21% as singletons. This specimen consisted of peripheral blood mononuclear cells (PBMCs), obtained when the disease was refractory, from a patient treated with antithyroid drugs. These receptors were taken from a female donor with Graves disease. The CDR3 runs from the conserved cysteine through the conserved F or W. A D gene is named only where the DNA matches it firmly. The size of a clone is reported for some rows only, either as once, few or many, or as a class for expanded clones.

>TRBV3-1|-|few|TRBJ2-7|15
CASSQGGTGYYEQYF
TGTGCCAGCAGCCAAGGTGGGACGGGTTACTACGAGCAGTACTTC
>TRBV7-8|TRBD1|-|TRBJ1-1|14
CASSWGTGGVEAFF
TGTGCCAGCAGCTGGGGGACAGGGGGAGTTGAAGCTTTCTTT
>TRBV28|TRBD1|many|TRBJ2-7|14
CASSGGQGFYEQYF
TGTGCCAGCAGTGGGGGACAGGGATTCTACGAGCAGTACTTC
>TRBV29-1|-|many|TRBJ2-7|13
CSVWDPYGDEQYF
TGCAGCGTTTGGGACCCCTATGGGGACGAGCAGTACTTC
>TRBV28|-|many|TRBJ1-1|15
CASRLPSLKGTEAFF
TGTGCCAGCAGACTTCCGTCCCTGAAGGGCACTGAAGCTTTCTTT
>TRBV7-9|TRBD2|few|TRBJ2-7|17
CASSLGVRGRGSYEQYF
TGTGCCAGCAGCTTAGGGGTACGTGGGAGGGGATCCTACGAGCAGTACTTC
>TRBV19|-|-|TRBJ1-2|13
CASRSGALYGYTF
TGTGCCAGCCGCTCAGGGGCCCTCTATGGCTACACCTTC
>TRBV11-1|-|-|TRBJ2-1|14
CASSWGTLWDEQFF
TGTGCCAGCAGTTGGGGCACCCTTTGGGATGAGCAGTTCTTC
>TRBV3-1|-|few|TRBJ2-7|15
CASSQPGTPIMEQYF
TGTGCCAGCAGCCAACCGGGGACTCCAATAATGGAGCAGTACTTC
>TRBV28|TRBD2|once|TRBJ2-1|15
CASTLAGGPYNEQFF
TGCGCCAGCACCTTAGCGGGAGGCCCATACAATGAGCAGTTCTTC
>TRBV11-3|-|few|TRBJ2-1|15
CASSLGGPLYNEQFF
TGTGCCAGCAGCTTAGGGGGACCTCTCTACAATGAGCAGTTCTTC
>TRBV24-1|TRBD1|-|TRBJ1-5|15
CATSDSDRAHQPQHF
TGTGCCACCAGTGATTCCGACAGGGCTCATCAGCCCCAGCATTTT
>TRBV7-3|-|-|TRBJ1-1|13
CASRIAMNTEAFF
TGTGCCAGCAGGATAGCCATGAACACTGAAGCTTTCTTT
>TRBV9|-|-|TRBJ2-5|15
CASSSDGQAGETQYF
TGTGCCAGCAGCTCCGACGGGCAGGCGGGAGAGACCCAGTACTTC
>TRBV7-4|-|few|TRBJ2-6|20
CASSLDDRGADFSGANVLTF
TGTGCCAGCAGCTTAGATGATCGGGGGGCCGACTTCTCTGGGGCCAACGTCCTGACTTTC
>TRBV6-1|-|many|TRBJ1-1|14
CASTRGLWNTEAFF
TGTGCCAGCACAAGGGGGTTGTGGAACACTGAAGCTTTCTTT